The 29 T cell receptor beta chains below come from one sample, sequenced in a study of T cell responses to AZD1222 COVID-19 vaccine. Repertoires were generated with immunoSEQ multiplex PCR, while TCRdb's copy carries only in-frame clones and drops some. The sample lists around 140,000 clones; 70% to 90% were seen once. The material sequenced was peripheral blood, taken on day 0 of AZD1222 vaccination. These receptors came from an adult in good health.

The chain carries TRBV24-1 and TRBJ2-7, with D maybe TRBD1 (7 bases). V was cut by 4 bases and J by 3 bases, with 18 bases left in between. This CDR3 is built from 16 residues. CDR1 and CDR2 (germline): KGHDR, SFDVKD. The CDR3 is CATSDGSGAGGYEQYF. In nucleotides, the CDR3 is TGTGCCACCAGTGACGGTTCGGGGGCAGGGGGCTACGAGCAGTACTTC.

The chain uses TRBV5-1 and TRBJ2-2; D is unclear. The V end lost 0 bases, the J end lost 4 bases, and 10 bases lay between the germline ends. Per germline, CDR1 SGHRS and CDR2 YFSETQ. This CDR3 is 15 amino acids long. The CDR3: CASSLDLTPTGELFF. CDR3 sequence (DNA): TGCGCCAGCAGCTTGGACCTAACACCCACCGGGGAGCTGTTTTTT.

The chain is built from TRBV19 and TRBJ1-6, with 8 nucleotides matching TRBD1. The CDR3 is 14 residues long. Germline trimming cut 6 bases from V and 7 bases from J; bases unmatched to any gene: 5. Germline assignment: CDR1 LNHDA and CDR2 SQIVND (reference sequence). CDR3: CASSPTGVNSPLHF. The CDR3 DNA follows: TGTGCCAGTAGCCCGACAGGGGTCAATTCACCCCTCCACTTT.

This sequence joins TRBV4-2 and TRBJ2-2, with D possibly being TRBD2 (6 bases). V lost 4 bases and J 0 bases, leaving 9 bases between the germline ends. CDR1 and CDR2 (germline): LGHNA, YNFKEQ. The CDR3 runs 15 residues. CDR3 nucleotides: TGTGCCAGCAGCCCCGGGAGAACGAACACCGGGGAGCTGTTTTTT. As protein: CASSPGRTNTGELFF.

The chain recombines TRBV6-5 with TRBJ1-2; 7 nucleotides match TRBD1. The germline V gene has CDR1 MNHEY and CDR2 SVGAGI. After removal of 2 bases from V and 8 bases from J, the junction contained 5 bases not matched to a gene. The CDR3 loop spans 13 amino acids. This chain's CDR3 is CASSYQAGGGYTF. CDR3 DNA: TGTGCCAGCAGTTACCAGGCAGGGGGAGGCTACACCTTC.

The V call is TRBV19, the J call TRBJ1-6, with D unclear. Germline V gene data show CDR1 as LNHDA and CDR2 as SQIVND (reference sequence). Trimming took off 3 bases at V and 14 bases at J, with 17 bases between the two ends. CDR3 length: 14 amino acids. The DNA for the CDR3 is TGTGCCAGTAGTATCCCGGGCCTCGAAGAATCCCTCCACTTT. It specifies CASSIPGLEESLHF. The full variable domain, completed using reference TRBV19 and TRBJ1-6, is DGGITQSPKYLFRKEGQNVTLSCEQNLNHDAMYWYRQDPGQGLRLIYYSQIVNDFQKGDIAEGYSVSREKKESFPLTVTSAQKNPTAFYLCASSIPGLEESLHFGNGTRLTVT.

The genes are TRBV19 and TRBJ1-6; D unclear. The V and J ends lost 6 bases and 2 bases respectively, with 11 bases between them. The germline V gene encodes CDR1 LNHDA and CDR2 SQIVND (reference sequence). This CDR3 has 15 residues. In nucleotides, the CDR3 is TGTGCCAGTAGGCCCTTGGCGGCCTATAATTCACCCCTCCACTTT. Translating it yields CASRPLAAYNSPLHF.

The J gene is TRBJ1-5, the V gene TRBV7-8; possibly TRBD1 for D (6 bases). Germline CDR1 SGHVS, CDR2 FQNEAQ. Trimming cost V 4 bases and J 0 bases, with 28 bases left between them. CDR3 length: 21 amino acids. DNA for the CDR3: TGTGCCAGCAGCTCCCATAGGGGGTCGGGGGCAGGCGTAAATAGCAATCAGCCCCAGCATTTT. Protein sequence: CASSSHRGSGAGVNSNQPQHF.

The rearrangement uses TRBV19 and TRBJ1-2; 7 nucleotides match TRBD1. From germline, CDR1 is LNHDA and CDR2 SQIVND (reference sequence). Trimming cost V 4 bases and J 6 bases; bases outside gene matches: 8. The CDR3 is made up of 14 amino acids. The CDR3 is CASSSRGQLNGYTF. The CDR3 DNA reads as TGTGCCAGTAGTAGCCGGGGACAGCTAAATGGCTACACCTTC.

The chain has TRBV6-4 and TRBJ2-7; 9 bases are shared with TRBD1. Trimming cost V 0 bases and J 1 base; bases outside gene matches: 13. The CDR3 has 19 amino acids. Germline CDR1 is MRHNA and CDR2 is SNTAGT. The CDR3 bases are TGTGCCAGCAGTGACTCCGAAAAAACCACAGGGGGCTCTTCCTACGAGCAGTACTTC. Protein product: CASSDSEKTTGGSSYEQYF.

The chain couples TRBV11-2 to TRBJ2-1; D ambiguous. Trimming removed 5 bases from V and 0 bases from J, with 8 bases in between. This CDR3 is built from 14 residues. In germline, CDR1 is SGHAT, CDR2 FQNNGV. CDR3 DNA: TGTGCCAGCAGCCCACTACGCTCCTACAATGAGCAGTTCTTC. Protein: CASSPLRSYNEQFF. Full variable domain (outside the CDR3, taken from reference TRBV11-2 and TRBJ2-1): EAGVAQSPRYKIIEKRQSVAFWCNPISGHATLYWYQQILGQGPKLLIQFQNNGVVDDSQLPKDRFSAERLKGVDSTLKIQPAKLEDSAVYLCASSPLRSYNEQFFGPGTRLTVL.

The CDR3: CASSLKQGSGQPQHF. The CDR3 nucleotides are TGTGCCAGCAGCTTAAAACAGGGGTCTGGTCAGCCCCAGCATTTT. The V and J genes are TRBV7-2 and TRBJ1-5; 7 bases match TRBD1. The CDR3 spans 15 residues. Trimming took 2 bases from V and 6 from J; bases not matched to a gene: 7. Germline CDR1 and CDR2: SGHTA and FQGNSA.

V usage is TRBV6-2 or TRBV6-3 and J usage is TRBJ1-5; unclear D gene. Trimming took off 3 bases at V and 3 bases at J, with 6 bases between the two ends. CDR1 and CDR2 from the germline V gene are MNHEY and SVGEGT. This CDR3 contains 13 residues. This CDR3 reads CASSYTDNQPQHF. Written as DNA, the CDR3 is TGTGCCAGCAGTTATACAGACAATCAGCCCCAGCATTTT.

This chain links TRBV10-3 with TRBJ2-5; 9 nucleotides match TRBD2. The CDR3 extends over 15 amino acids. Germline CDR1 and CDR2: ENHRY and SYGVKD. V lost 2 bases, J lost 2 bases, and 3 bases stayed unmatched. In DNA, the CDR3 is TGTGCCATCAGTGAGAGCGGGGGGACTCAAGAGACCCAGTACTTC. It is translated as CAISESGGTQETQYF.

V gene TRBV19 combines with J gene TRBJ1-2; D is unresolved. Germline V gene lookup returns CDR1 LNHDA and CDR2 SQIVND (reference sequence). V was trimmed by 5 bases and J by 2 bases, leaving 18 bases between them. The CDR3 length is 16 residues. Written as DNA, the CDR3 is TGTGCCAGTAGTTCCACCTCCGTTATCGGAAACTATGGCTACACCTTC. Amino acid sequence: CASSSTSVIGNYGYTF.

V gene TRBV10-3 combines with J gene TRBJ2-1; 9 bases match TRBD1. From germline, CDR1 is ENHRY and CDR2 SYGVKD. The CDR3 sequence is 15 residues long. V dropped 2 bases and J dropped 5; count of bases not matched to a gene: 4. DNA of the CDR3: TGTGCCATCAGTGAGCCGGGACAGGGAGACAATGAGCAGTTCTTC. Residues: CAISEPGQGDNEQFF.

This clone was seen only once. The rearrangement joins TRBV5-1 to TRBJ2-1; tentative D call: TRBD1 (6 bases). This CDR3 has 17 residues. Germline CDR1 reads SGHRS; CDR2 reads YFSETQ. V lost 7 bases, J lost 3 bases, and 23 bases lay in between. DNA of the CDR3: TGCGCCAGCTCAGCCGGGACAACCGGACTGGACTACAATGAGCAGTTCTTC. This gives the protein CASSAGTTGLDYNEQFF.

This rearrangement joins TRBV5-1 to TRBJ2-7; TRBD1 aligns across 10 bases. This CDR3 is 15 amino acids long. V was clipped by 7 bases and J by 0 bases; unmatched bases: 7. Germline assignment: CDR1 SGHRS and CDR2 YFSETQ. This CDR3 is CASRTGTGASYEQYF. The CDR3 DNA reads as TGCGCCAGCCGGACCGGGACAGGGGCCTCCTACGAGCAGTACTTC.

This clone was observed a few times. This sequence joins TRBV6-5 and TRBJ1-4, with TRBD1 as a possible D gene (5 bases). With 0 bases removed from V and 8 bases from J, the gap between germline ends came to 16 bases. Germline V gene data show CDR1 as MNHEY and CDR2 as SVGAGI. This CDR3 is built from 16 residues. For the CDR3, the DNA is TGTGCCAGCAGTTACTCGAGTCGGGGGGGGTACGAAAAACTGTTTTTT. Translating it yields CASSYSSRGGYEKLFF.

The chain employs TRBV5-4 and TRBJ2-5; TRBD1 might be the D (6 bases). Trimming took 4 bases from V and 2 from J, leaving 12 bases between them. Germline assignment: CDR1 SGHNT and CDR2 YYREEE (reference sequence). CDR3 size: 14 residues. CDR3 sequence reads: CASSLGTLQETQYF. As DNA, the CDR3 is TGTGCCAGCAGCCTTGGGACACTTCAAGAGACCCAGTACTTC.

The chain joins TRBV7-3 to TRBJ2-3; D gene unclear. The V end was cut by 2 bases, the J end by 1 base, with 13 bases between. The CDR3 is made up of 16 amino acids. Germline CDR1 is SGHTA and CDR2 is FQGTGA. The CDR3 spells CASSLFSTTGTDTQYF. The CDR3, as DNA: TGTGCCAGCAGCTTATTTTCAACAACCGGCACAGATACGCAGTATTTT.

The gene calls are TRBV5-4 and TRBJ2-2; D is perhaps TRBD1 (6 bases). V lost 4 bases to trimming and J lost 2 bases, with 9 bases between them. This CDR3 comprises 14 residues. Germline V gene sequence: CDR1 SGHNT, CDR2 YYREEE (reference sequence). The CDR3 nucleotides are TGTGCCAGCAGCCGAGGGGGAAACACCGGGGAGCTGTTTTTT. Its translation is CASSRGGNTGELFF.

The chain has TRBV7-2 and TRBJ2-2; 7 nucleotides align to TRBD1. The CDR3 is 14 amino acids. CDR1 is SGHTA, CDR2 FQGNSA, per germline. V trimming: 4 bases; J trimming: 4 bases; junction bases outside the gene matches: 3. CDR3 in amino acids: CASSSRQGTGELFF. For the CDR3, the DNA is TGTGCCAGCAGCTCGCGACAGGGCACCGGGGAGCTGTTTTTT.

The rearrangement joins TRBV7-6 to TRBJ1-4, with 7 bases fitting TRBD1. The CDR3 consists of 16 residues. In germline, CDR1 is SGHVS, CDR2 FNYEAQ. V shed 6 bases, J shed 8 bases, and the junction held 15 bases outside the gene matches. The chain's CDR3 is CASRDEQGKEGEKLFF. In DNA, the CDR3 is TGTGCCAGCAGGGATGAACAGGGGAAGGAGGGAGAAAAACTGTTTTTT. The complete variable domain, with remaining parts taken from reference TRBV7-6 and TRBJ1-4, reads GAGVSQSPRYKVTKRGQDVALRCDPISGHVSLYWYRQALGQGPEFLTYFNYEAQQDKSGLPNDRFSAERPEGSISTLTIQRTEQRDSAMYRCASRDEQGKEGEKLFFGSGTQLSVL.

The rearrangement links TRBV24-1 to TRBJ2-1; possible D gene TRBD2, 5 bases. Trimming took off 3 bases at V and 4 bases at J, with 12 bases between the two ends. In germline, CDR1 is KGHDR, CDR2 SFDVKD. The CDR3 has 15 amino acids. The DNA for the CDR3 is TGTGCCACCAGTGATCGTGTCGGCGGGTACAATGAGCAGTTCTTC. As protein: CATSDRVGGYNEQFF.

In its sample, this clone was seen a few times. In DNA form, the CDR3 reads TGTGCCAGCAGTGAACACAGGTCCAATCAGCCCCAGCATTTT. This translates into CASSEHRSNQPQHF. The chain couples TRBV2 to TRBJ1-5; D may be TRBD1 (5 bases). Germline lookup yields CDR1 SNHLY and CDR2 FYNNEI. The V end was cut by 2 bases, the J end by 3 bases, with 8 bases between. The CDR3 sequence is 14 residues long.

This chain uses TRBV30 with TRBJ1-1, with D perhaps TRBD1 (5 bases). Per the germline V gene, CDR1 is GTSNPN and CDR2 is SVGIG (reference sequence). V was clipped by 2 bases and J by 5 bases, with 6 bases between them. The CDR3 has 11 amino acids. The CDR3 nucleotides are TGTGCCTGGAGTTCAGGGACTGAAGCTTTCTTT. It is translated as CAWSSGTEAFF. Based on the CDR3 plus reference TRBV30 and TRBJ1-1, the full variable domain is SQTIHQWPATLVQPVGSPLSLECTVEGTSNPNLYWYRQAAGRGLQLLFYSVGIGQISSEVPQNLSASRPQDRQFILSSKKLLLSDSGFYLCAWSSGTEAFFGQGTRLTVV.

J is TRBJ1-4 and V is TRBV9; D perhaps matches TRBD1 (5 bases). Germline CDR1 is SGDLS and CDR2 is YYNGEE. This CDR3 comprises 15 residues. Trimming shortened V by 4 bases and J by 0 bases, and 10 bases separated the two germline ends. CDR3 in amino acids: CASSPWGATNEKLFF. For the CDR3, the DNA is TGTGCCAGCAGCCCTTGGGGGGCAACTAATGAAAAACTGTTTTTT.

The gene calls are TRBV9 and TRBJ1-3; 7 bases fit TRBD1. CDR3 size: 15 residues. Per the germline V gene, CDR1 is SGDLS and CDR2 is YYNGEE. Trimming removed 3 bases from V and 4 bases from J; junction bases left unmatched: 7. The CDR3, as DNA: TGTGCCAGCAGCGAAGGTACAGGGGTCGGAAACACCATATATTTT. This encodes CASSEGTGVGNTIYF.